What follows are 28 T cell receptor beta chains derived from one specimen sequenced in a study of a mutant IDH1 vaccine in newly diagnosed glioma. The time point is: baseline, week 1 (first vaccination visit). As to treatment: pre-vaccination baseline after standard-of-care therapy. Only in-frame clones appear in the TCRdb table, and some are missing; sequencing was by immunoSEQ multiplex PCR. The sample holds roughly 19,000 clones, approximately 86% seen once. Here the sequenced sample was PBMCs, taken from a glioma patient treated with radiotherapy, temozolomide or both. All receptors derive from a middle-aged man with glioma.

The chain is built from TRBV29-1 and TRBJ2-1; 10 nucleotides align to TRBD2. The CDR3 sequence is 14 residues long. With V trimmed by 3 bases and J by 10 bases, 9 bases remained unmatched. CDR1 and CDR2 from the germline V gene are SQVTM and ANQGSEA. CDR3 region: CSVDHPAGGREQFF. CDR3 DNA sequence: TGCAGCGTTGATCACCCAGCGGGGGGGCGGGAGCAGTTCTTC.

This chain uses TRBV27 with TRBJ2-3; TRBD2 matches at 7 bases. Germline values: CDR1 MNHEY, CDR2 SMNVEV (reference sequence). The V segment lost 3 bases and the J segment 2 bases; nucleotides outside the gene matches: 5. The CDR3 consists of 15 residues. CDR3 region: CASSFERDLTDTQYF. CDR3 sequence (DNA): TGTGCCAGCAGTTTCGAGCGGGATCTCACAGATACGCAGTATTTT.

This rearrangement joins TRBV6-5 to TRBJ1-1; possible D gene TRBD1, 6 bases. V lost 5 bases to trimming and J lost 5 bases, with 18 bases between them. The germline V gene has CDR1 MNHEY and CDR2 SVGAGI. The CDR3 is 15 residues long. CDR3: CASSRGARGFTEAFF. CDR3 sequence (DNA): TGTGCCAGCAGTCGGGGGGCCAGGGGATTTACTGAAGCTTTCTTT.

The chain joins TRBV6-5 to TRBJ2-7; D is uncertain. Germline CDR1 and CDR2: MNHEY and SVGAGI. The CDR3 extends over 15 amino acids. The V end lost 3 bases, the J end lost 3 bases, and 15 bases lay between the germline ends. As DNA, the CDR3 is TGTGCCAGCAGTTATTCGCCGCCGATATACTACGAGCAGTACTTC. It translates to CASSYSPPIYYEQYF.

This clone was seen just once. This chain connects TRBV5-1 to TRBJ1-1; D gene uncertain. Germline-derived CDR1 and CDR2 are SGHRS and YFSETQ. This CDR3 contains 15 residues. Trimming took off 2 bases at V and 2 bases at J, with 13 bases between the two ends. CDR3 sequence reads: CASSLVPEVNTEAFF. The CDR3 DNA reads TGCGCCAGCAGCTTAGTCCCGGAGGTAAACACTGAAGCTTTCTTT.

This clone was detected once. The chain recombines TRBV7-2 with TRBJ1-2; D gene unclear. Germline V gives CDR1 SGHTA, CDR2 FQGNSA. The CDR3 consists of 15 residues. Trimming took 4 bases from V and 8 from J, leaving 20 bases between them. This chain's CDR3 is CASSYRPRGVQGYTF. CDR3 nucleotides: TGTGCCAGCAGCTACCGGCCACGGGGAGTACAAGGCTACACCTTC.

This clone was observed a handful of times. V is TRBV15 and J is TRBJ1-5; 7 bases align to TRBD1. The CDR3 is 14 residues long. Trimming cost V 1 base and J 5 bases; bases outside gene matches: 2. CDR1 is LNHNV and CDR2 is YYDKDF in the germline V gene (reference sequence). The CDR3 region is CATSRVQGDQPQHF. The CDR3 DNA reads TGTGCCACCAGCAGAGTGCAGGGGGATCAGCCCCAGCATTTT.

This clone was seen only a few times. CDR3 nucleotide sequence: TGTGCCAGCAGCTTGGCCGCGGGTGGAGGGGCTTTCTTT. Translated, it gives CASSLAAGGGAFF. The V and J genes are TRBV5-6 and TRBJ1-1; D gene uncertain. Trimming took off 0 bases at V and 11 bases at J, with 14 bases between the two ends. Germline-derived CDR1 and CDR2 are SGHDT and YYEEEE. The CDR3 is 13 amino acids.

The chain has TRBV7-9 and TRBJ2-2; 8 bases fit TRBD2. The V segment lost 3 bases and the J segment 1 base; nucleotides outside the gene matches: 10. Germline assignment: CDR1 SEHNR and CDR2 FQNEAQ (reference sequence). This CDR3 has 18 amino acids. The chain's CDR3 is CASSFPAWAGGNTGELFF. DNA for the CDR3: TGTGCCAGCAGCTTCCCTGCTTGGGCGGGAGGGAACACCGGGGAGCTGTTTTTT. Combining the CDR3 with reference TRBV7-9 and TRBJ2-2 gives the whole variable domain DTGVSQNPRHKITKRGQNVTFRCDPISEHNRLYWYRQTLGQGPEFLTYFQNEAQLEKSRLLSDRFSAERPKGSFSTLEIQRTEQGDSAMYLCASSFPAWAGGNTGELFFGEGSRLTVL.

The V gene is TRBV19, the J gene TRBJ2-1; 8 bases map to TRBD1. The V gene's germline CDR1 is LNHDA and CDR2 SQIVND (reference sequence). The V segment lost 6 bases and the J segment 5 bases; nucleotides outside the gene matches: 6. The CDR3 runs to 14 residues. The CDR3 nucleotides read TGTGCCAGTAGGAGGACAGGGAGTAACAATGAGCAGTTCTTC. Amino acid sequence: CASRRTGSNNEQFF. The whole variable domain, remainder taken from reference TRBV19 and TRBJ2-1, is DGGITQSPKYLFRKEGQNVTLSCEQNLNHDAMYWYRQDPGQGLRLIYYSQIVNDFQKGDIAEGYSVSREKKESFPLTVTSAQKNPTAFYLCASRRTGSNNEQFFGPGTRLTVL.

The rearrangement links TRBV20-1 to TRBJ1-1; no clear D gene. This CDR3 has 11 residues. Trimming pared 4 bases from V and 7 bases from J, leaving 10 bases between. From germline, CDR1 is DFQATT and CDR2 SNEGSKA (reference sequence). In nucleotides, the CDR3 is TGCAGTGCTACGCGCGCGGATGAAGCTTTCTTT. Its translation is CSATRADEAFF.

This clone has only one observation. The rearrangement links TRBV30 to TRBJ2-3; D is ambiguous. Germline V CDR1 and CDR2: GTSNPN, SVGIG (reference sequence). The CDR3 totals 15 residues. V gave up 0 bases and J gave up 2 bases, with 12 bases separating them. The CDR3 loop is CAWSVRMAYTDTQYF. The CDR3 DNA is TGTGCCTGGAGTGTAAGGATGGCCTACACAGATACGCAGTATTTT.

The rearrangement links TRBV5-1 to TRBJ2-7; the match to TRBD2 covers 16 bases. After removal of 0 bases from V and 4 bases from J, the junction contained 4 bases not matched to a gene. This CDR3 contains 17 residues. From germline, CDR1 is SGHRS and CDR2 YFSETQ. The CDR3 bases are TGCGCCAGCAGCTTGGAAGGGACTAGCGGGAGGGCATACGAGCAGTACTTC. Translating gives CASSLEGTSGRAYEQYF.

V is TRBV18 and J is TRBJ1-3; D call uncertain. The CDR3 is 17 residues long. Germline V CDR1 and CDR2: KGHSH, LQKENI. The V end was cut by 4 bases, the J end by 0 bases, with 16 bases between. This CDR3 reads CASSQSGQVHSGNTIYF. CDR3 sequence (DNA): TGTGCCAGCTCACAGAGTGGGCAGGTCCACTCTGGAAACACCATATATTTT.

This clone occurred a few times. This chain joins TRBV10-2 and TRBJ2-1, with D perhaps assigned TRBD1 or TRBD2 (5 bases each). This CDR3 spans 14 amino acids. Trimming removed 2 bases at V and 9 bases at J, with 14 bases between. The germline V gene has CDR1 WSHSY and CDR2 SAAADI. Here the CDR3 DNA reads TGCGCCAGCAGTGAGCCAAGATATGGGGGTGAGCAGTTCTTC. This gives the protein CASSEPRYGGEQFF.

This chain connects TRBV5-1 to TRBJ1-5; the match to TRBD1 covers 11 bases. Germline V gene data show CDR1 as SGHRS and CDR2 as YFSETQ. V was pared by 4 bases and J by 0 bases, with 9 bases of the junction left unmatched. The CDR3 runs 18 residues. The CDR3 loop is CASSVGTGGFGSNQPQHF. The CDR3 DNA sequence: TGCGCCAGCAGCGTCGGGACAGGGGGTTTTGGTAGCAATCAGCCCCAGCATTTT.

The CDR3 sequence is CASSYSQGDQPQHF. The CDR3 DNA sequence: TGTGCCAGCAGTTACTCTCAGGGGGATCAGCCCCAGCATTTT. The chain links TRBV6-6 to TRBJ1-5; 7 bases fit TRBD1. CDR1 and CDR2 from the germline V gene are MNHNY and SVGAGI (reference sequence). Trimming removed 0 bases from V and 5 bases from J; junction bases left unmatched: 1. The CDR3 extends over 14 amino acids.

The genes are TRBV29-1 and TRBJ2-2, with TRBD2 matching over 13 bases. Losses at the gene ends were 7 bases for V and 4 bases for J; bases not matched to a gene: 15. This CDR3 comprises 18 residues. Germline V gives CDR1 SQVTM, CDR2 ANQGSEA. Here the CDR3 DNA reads TGCAGCGACCACCCCATCGGACTAGCGGGAGAAGGCACCGGGGAGCTGTTTTTT. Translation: CSDHPIGLAGEGTGELFF.

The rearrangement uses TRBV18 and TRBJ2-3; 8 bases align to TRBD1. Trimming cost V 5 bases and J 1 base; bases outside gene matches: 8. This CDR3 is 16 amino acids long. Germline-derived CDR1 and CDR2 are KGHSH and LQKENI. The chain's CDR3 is CASSSGTGGGTDTQYF. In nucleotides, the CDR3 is TGTGCCAGCTCATCAGGTACAGGGGGAGGCACAGATACGCAGTATTTT. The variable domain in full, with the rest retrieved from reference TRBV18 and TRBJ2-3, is NAGVMQNPRHLVRRRGQEARLRCSPMKGHSHVYWYRQLPEEGLKFMVYLQKENIIDESGMPKERFSAEFPKEGPSILRIQQVVRGDSAAYFCASSSGTGGGTDTQYFGPGTRLTVL.

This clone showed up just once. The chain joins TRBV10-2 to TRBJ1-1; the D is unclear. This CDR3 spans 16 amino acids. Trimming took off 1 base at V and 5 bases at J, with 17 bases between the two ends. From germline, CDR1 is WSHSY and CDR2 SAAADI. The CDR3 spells CASSELAGGSDTEAFF. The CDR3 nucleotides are TGCGCCAGCAGTGAGTTGGCAGGTGGTAGCGATACTGAAGCTTTCTTT.

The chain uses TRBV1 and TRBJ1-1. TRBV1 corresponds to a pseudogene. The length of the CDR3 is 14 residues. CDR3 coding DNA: TGCACCAGCAGCCAATTCCCGGAATGGACTGAAGCTTTCTTT. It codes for CTSSQFPEWTEAFF.

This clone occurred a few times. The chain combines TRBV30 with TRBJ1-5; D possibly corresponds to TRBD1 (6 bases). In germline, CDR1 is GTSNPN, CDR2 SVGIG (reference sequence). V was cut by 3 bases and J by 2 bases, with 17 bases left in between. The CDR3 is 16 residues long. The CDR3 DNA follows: TGTGCCTGGAGGCCGCGGGGGGCGGATGGCAATCAGCCCCAGCATTTT. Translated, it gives CAWRPRGADGNQPQHF.

CDR3 in amino acids: CASSPGQGANGYTF. CDR3 DNA sequence: TGTGCCAGCAGTCCGGGACAGGGAGCAAATGGCTACACCTTC. The rearrangement joins TRBV28 to TRBJ1-2, with 9 bases lining up with TRBD1. Germline V gene data show CDR1 as MDHEN and CDR2 as SYDVKM. This CDR3 spans 14 amino acids. J gave up 6 bases and V 5 bases, and 7 bases lay outside the gene matches.

The CDR3 DNA sequence: TGTGCCAGCAGCGTATGGACTAGCGGGGCCTACGAGCAGTACTTC. Its translation is CASSVWTSGAYEQYF. J is TRBJ2-7 and V is TRBV7-2; TRBD2 matches at 12 bases. Germline CDR1 reads SGHTA; CDR2 reads FQGNSA. Trimming at V came to 5 bases and at J to 2 bases, leaving 4 bases not matched to a gene. CDR3 size: 15 residues.

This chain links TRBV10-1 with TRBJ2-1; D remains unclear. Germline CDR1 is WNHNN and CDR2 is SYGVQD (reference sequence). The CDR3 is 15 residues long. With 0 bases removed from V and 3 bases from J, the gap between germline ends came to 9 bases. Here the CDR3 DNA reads TGCGCCAGCAGTGAGTCGAGTGGGAACTACAATGAGCAGTTCTTC. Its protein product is CASSESSGNYNEQFF.

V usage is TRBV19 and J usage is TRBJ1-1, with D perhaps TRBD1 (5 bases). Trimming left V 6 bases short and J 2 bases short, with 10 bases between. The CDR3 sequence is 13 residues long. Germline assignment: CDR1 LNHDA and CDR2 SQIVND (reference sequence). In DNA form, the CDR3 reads TGTGCCAGTAGACCCAGGGTTAACACTGAAGCTTTCTTT. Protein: CASRPRVNTEAFF.

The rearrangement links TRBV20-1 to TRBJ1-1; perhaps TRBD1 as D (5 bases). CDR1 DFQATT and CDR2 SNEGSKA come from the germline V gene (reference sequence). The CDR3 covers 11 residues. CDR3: CSAGEGTEAFF. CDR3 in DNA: TGCAGCGCGGGGGAGGGAACTGAAGCTTTCTTT.

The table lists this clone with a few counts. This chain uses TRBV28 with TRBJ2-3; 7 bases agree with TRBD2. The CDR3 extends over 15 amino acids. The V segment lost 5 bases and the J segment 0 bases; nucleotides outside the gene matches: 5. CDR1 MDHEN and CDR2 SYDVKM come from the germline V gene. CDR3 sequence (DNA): TGTGCCAGCAGTCTCCCGGGGGGAAGCACAGATACGCAGTATTTT. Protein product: CASSLPGGSTDTQYF.